The 25 T cell receptor beta chains presented below share a single source sample, sequenced in a study of T cell responses to AZD1222 COVID-19 vaccine. The table came from immunoSEQ multiplex PCR; TCRdb's copy has only in-frame clones and leaves some out. Of around 130,000 clones listed, nearly 90% are singletons. The sample consisted of peripheral blood, taken 28 days after the second AZD1222 dose. Source of these receptors: an adult who received the AZD1222 COVID-19 vaccine.

The chain is built from TRBV2 and TRBJ1-2; TRBD1 aligns across 9 bases. V dropped 10 bases and J dropped 1; count of bases not matched to a gene: 7. Germline lookup yields CDR1 SNHLY and CDR2 FYNNEI. This CDR3 is 14 amino acids long. CDR3 residues: CATRQGVGNYGYTF. The CDR3 DNA reads as TGTGCCACCCGACAGGGGGTAGGTAACTATGGCTACACCTTC.

In this sample, this clone turned up once. The CDR3 reads CASSDGTKTTFEQYF. The CDR3 nucleotides read TGTGCCAGCAGCGACGGGACAAAAACAACCTTTGAGCAGTACTTC. The rearrangement joins TRBV6-5 to TRBJ2-7; TRBD1 might be the D (6 bases). There are 15 residues in the CDR3. The V end lost 6 bases, the J end lost 7 bases, and 22 bases lay between the germline ends. The germline V gene has CDR1 MNHEY and CDR2 SVGAGI.

This clone has a handful of counts. The chain recombines TRBV4-2 with TRBJ2-5; 11 nucleotides match TRBD2. V shed 4 bases and J 1 base; nucleotides not matched to a gene: 5. Germline CDR1 is LGHNA and CDR2 is YNFKEQ. The CDR3 length is 16 residues. CDR3 in DNA: TGTGCCAGCAGCCCCGGGACTAGCGGTCCCCAAGAGACCCAGTACTTC. This translates into CASSPGTSGPQETQYF.

The J gene is TRBJ2-7, the V gene TRBV3-1 (or the pseudogene TRBV3-2); TRBD2 matches 10 bases. V was clipped by 4 bases and J by 6 bases; unmatched bases: 12. This CDR3 comprises 16 residues. CDR1 is LGHDT, CDR2 YNNKEL, per germline (reference sequence). The CDR3 loop is CASSRRGSSGRSEQYF. CDR3 bases: TGTGCCAGCAGCCGAAGGGGTAGTAGCGGGAGGTCCGAGCAGTACTTC.

This sequence joins TRBV5-6 and TRBJ2-6; D not certain. The germline V gene has CDR1 SGHDT and CDR2 YYEEEE. This CDR3 region has 13 residues. Between the trimmed V and J ends, which lost 7 bases and 2 bases, there was a span of 7 bases. The CDR3 DNA follows: TGTGCCAGCGAACGAACTGGGGCCAACGTCCTGACTTTC. This encodes CASERTGANVLTF.

The chain carries TRBV5-4 and TRBJ1-1, with 7 bases that match TRBD1. The V gene end was trimmed by 4 bases and the J gene end by 2 bases; junction bases not matched to a gene: 8. The CDR3 spans 15 residues. Germline V CDR1 and CDR2: SGHNT, YYREEE (reference sequence). Here the CDR3 DNA reads TGTGCCAGCAGCCCGCCACAGGGGATTAACACTGAAGCTTTCTTT. As protein: CASSPPQGINTEAFF.

V and J are TRBV29-1 and TRBJ2-3; 11 bases line up with TRBD2. Trimming at V came to 0 bases and at J to 4 bases, leaving 6 bases not matched to a gene. The CDR3 is made up of 16 amino acids. The germline gives CDR1 SQVTM, CDR2 ANQGSEA. The CDR3 loop is CSVEDRLAGLADTQYF. The CDR3, as DNA: TGCAGCGTTGAAGACCGACTAGCGGGACTAGCAGATACGCAGTATTTT.

The rearrangement links TRBV27 to TRBJ1-1; D might be TRBD1 (5 bases). The CDR3 has 14 amino acids. CDR1 is MNHEY, CDR2 SMNVEV, per germline (reference sequence). Trimming removed 7 bases at V and 0 bases at J, with 12 bases between. CDR3 coding DNA: TGTGCCAGCAACAACAGGACCATGAACACTGAAGCTTTCTTT. Amino acid sequence: CASNNRTMNTEAFF.

The V and J genes are TRBV6-2 or TRBV6-3 and TRBJ1-5; 8 nucleotides agree with TRBD1. Germline trimming cut 6 bases from V and 7 bases from J; bases unmatched to any gene: 5. The CDR3 is made up of 13 amino acids. The germline V gene has CDR1 MNHEY and CDR2 SVGEGT. This CDR3 is CASSRGQWQPQHF. CDR3 sequence (DNA): TGTGCCAGCAGCAGGGGGCAGTGGCAGCCCCAGCATTTT.

This clone occurred a few times. The V call is TRBV5-4, the J call TRBJ1-6, with 9 bases lining up with TRBD1. Germline V gives CDR1 SGHNT, CDR2 YYREEE (reference sequence). This CDR3 is 14 amino acids long. Trimming at V came to 6 bases and at J to 10 bases, leaving 8 bases not matched to a gene. CDR3 loop: CASNLDRGGSPLHF. The CDR3 DNA is TGTGCCAGCAACTTAGACAGGGGGGGCTCACCCCTCCACTTT.

The chain combines TRBV7-2 with TRBJ1-3; D is undetermined. V dropped 5 bases and J dropped 0 bases, with 11 bases sitting between them. The length of the CDR3 is 15 residues. Germline CDR1 and CDR2: SGHTA and FQGNSA. The CDR3 region is CASSSWGSSGNTIYF. The CDR3 nucleotides are TGTGCCAGCAGCAGTTGGGGTAGCTCTGGAAACACCATATATTTT.

The rearrangement links TRBV30 to TRBJ2-7; no definite D call. The V and J ends lost 3 bases and 9 bases respectively, with 12 bases between them. The length of the CDR3 is 11 residues. Germline V gene lookup returns CDR1 GTSNPN and CDR2 SVGIG (reference sequence). CDR3 nucleotide sequence: TGTGCCTGGAGATCCAAGTTGGGGCAGTACTTC. Protein product: CAWRSKLGQYF. Filled out from reference TRBV30 and TRBJ2-7, the complete variable domain reads SQTIHQWPATLVQPVGSPLSLECTVEGTSNPNLYWYRQAAGRGLQLLFYSVGIGQISSEVPQNLSASRPQDRQFILSSKKLLLSDSGFYLCAWRSKLGQYFGPGTRLTVT.

The CDR3 loop reads CASSSDTVGYGYTF. As DNA, the CDR3 is TGTGCCAGCAGCTCGGACACGGTGGGCTATGGCTACACCTTC. The chain employs TRBV5-4 and TRBJ1-2, with D maybe TRBD1 (5 bases). The CDR3 extends over 14 amino acids. With 3 bases removed from V and 4 bases from J, the gap between germline ends came to 13 bases. Germline lookup yields CDR1 SGHNT and CDR2 YYREEE (reference sequence).

The chain is built from TRBV6-5 and TRBJ1-4; D unclear. The CDR3 sequence is 14 residues long. Between the trimmed V and J ends, which lost 0 bases and 6 bases, there was a span of 8 bases. Germline loops: CDR1 MNHEY, CDR2 SVGAGI. The CDR3 nucleotides are TGTGCCAGCAGTTACTCGCGGCCGCATGAAAAACTGTTTTTT. Protein product: CASSYSRPHEKLFF.

The chain couples TRBV6-2 or TRBV6-3 to TRBJ1-2, with D tentatively TRBD1 (6 bases). CDR1 is MNHEY, CDR2 SVGEGT, per germline. There are 12 residues in the CDR3. The V gene lost 5 bases and the J gene lost 8 bases, with 12 bases spanning the gap. This chain's CDR3 is CASSNAGVGYTF. The CDR3, as DNA: TGTGCCAGCAGTAACGCAGGGGTGGGCTACACCTTC.

The chain employs TRBV24-1 and TRBJ1-5; D possibly corresponds to TRBD1 (5 bases). CDR1 and CDR2 from the germline V gene are KGHDR and SFDVKD. This CDR3 contains 14 residues. Trimming cost V 9 bases and J 5 bases, with 16 bases left between them. CDR3 region: CATSKGDGDQPQHF. CDR3 DNA: TGTGCCACCTCTAAAGGGGACGGGGATCAGCCCCAGCATTTT.

The chain joins TRBV7-2 to TRBJ2-1; D may be TRBD2 (5 bases). V dropped 5 bases and J dropped 3 bases, with 17 bases sitting between them. CDR3 length equals 16 residues. Germline V gene data show CDR1 as SGHTA and CDR2 as FQGNSA. The CDR3 protein is CASSERVAKGYNEQFF. For the CDR3, the DNA is TGTGCCAGCAGCGAGAGGGTGGCGAAGGGCTACAATGAGCAGTTCTTC.

The rearrangement uses TRBV7-9 and TRBJ2-7; D could derive from TRBD1 or TRBD2 (5 bases each). The germline V and J ends were trimmed by 2 bases and 2 bases, with 10 bases remaining between them. The CDR3 is made up of 14 amino acids. Germline V lookup: CDR1 SEHNR, CDR2 FQNEAQ (reference sequence). The CDR3 sequence: CASSLSQGPYEQYF. The CDR3 DNA reads as TGTGCCAGCAGCTTAAGTCAGGGACCCTACGAGCAGTACTTC.

The V gene is TRBV5-1, the J gene TRBJ2-1; D gene ambiguous. Trimming cost V 0 bases and J 10 bases, with 11 bases left between them. The CDR3 contains 13 residues. CDR1 SGHRS and CDR2 YFSETQ come from the germline V gene. The CDR3 nucleotides read TGCGCCAGCAGCTTGGTCGGGTCCAGGGAGCAGTTCTTC. This translates into CASSLVGSREQFF.

The chain is built from TRBV6-5 and TRBJ1-5; weak D call: TRBD1 (5 bases). V gave up 6 bases and J gave up 4 bases, with 10 bases separating them. CDR1 MNHEY and CDR2 SVGAGI come from the germline V gene. This CDR3 contains 13 residues. The CDR3 protein is CASRGTGNQPQHF. The CDR3 DNA reads as TGTGCCAGCAGGGGGACGGGGAATCAGCCCCAGCATTTT.

J is TRBJ1-4 and V is TRBV2, with 7 bases fitting TRBD1. Germline V lookup: CDR1 SNHLY, CDR2 FYNNEI. The V and J ends lost 5 bases and 10 bases, in that order; junction bases with no gene match: 4. This CDR3 contains 12 residues. CDR3 sequence reads: CASSPRQGKLFF. The CDR3 region has the DNA TGTGCCAGCAGTCCAAGACAGGGAAAACTGTTTTTT.

In the case of this clone: No DNA is shown, since the ends of the CDR3 on it are uncertain; the CDR3 is the one TCRdb lists. The chain joins TRBV15 to TRBJ1-4. The CDR3 is made up of 13 amino acids, end residues included. Germline loops: CDR1 LNHNV, CDR2 YYDKDF (reference sequence). The CDR3 sequence is CATSSTSGPVGFF.

This sequence joins TRBV18 and TRBJ1-6; D unclear. The germline V gene encodes CDR1 KGHSH and CDR2 LQKENI. V was trimmed by 0 bases and J by 7 bases, leaving 13 bases between them. This CDR3 contains 16 residues. The CDR3: CASSPPTGMGNSPLHF. The CDR3 nucleotides read TGTGCCAGCTCACCACCAACGGGGATGGGAAATTCACCCCTCCACTTT.

The chain recombines TRBV5-1 with TRBJ2-2; a weak D match, TRBD2 (5 bases). The CDR3 has 15 residues. Germline assignment: CDR1 SGHRS and CDR2 YFSETQ. Trimming took 2 bases from V and 1 from J, leaving 9 bases between them. CDR3 sequence (DNA): TGCGCCAGCAGCTTCGGGGAATTGAACACCGGGGAGCTGTTTTTT. Protein: CASSFGELNTGELFF. Filled out from reference TRBV5-1 and TRBJ2-2, the complete variable domain reads KAGVTQTPRYLIKTRGQQVTLSCSPISGHRSVSWYQQTPGQGLQFLFEYFSETQRNKGNFPGRFSGRQFSNSRSEMNVSTLELGDSALYLCASSFGELNTGELFFGEGSRLTVL.

The CDR3, as DNA: TGTGCCAGCAGCTTAGGAGCGTCGTTCTCTGGAAACACCATATATTTT. Translation: CASSLGASFSGNTIYF. This rearrangement joins TRBV7-9 to TRBJ1-3; D call uncertain. The ends were cut back, 1 base at V and 0 bases at J, with 10 bases in the middle. Germline V gene lookup returns CDR1 SEHNR and CDR2 FQNEAQ (reference sequence). This CDR3 is 16 amino acids long.